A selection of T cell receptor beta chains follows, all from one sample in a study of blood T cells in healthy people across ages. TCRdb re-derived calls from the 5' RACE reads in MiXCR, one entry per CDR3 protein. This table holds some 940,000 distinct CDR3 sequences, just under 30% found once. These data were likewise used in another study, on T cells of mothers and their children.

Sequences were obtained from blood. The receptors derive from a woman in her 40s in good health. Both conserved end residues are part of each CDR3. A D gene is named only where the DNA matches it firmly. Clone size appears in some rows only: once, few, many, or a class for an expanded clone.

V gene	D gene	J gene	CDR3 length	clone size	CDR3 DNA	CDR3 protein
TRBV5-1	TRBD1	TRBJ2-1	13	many	TGCGCCAGCAGCTTGCAGGGGGACAATGAGCAGTTCTTC	CASSLQGDNEQFF
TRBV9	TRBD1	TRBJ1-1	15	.	TGTGCCAGCAGCGGAAAGACAGGGGCGAACACTGAAGCTTTCTTT	CASSGKTGANTEAFF
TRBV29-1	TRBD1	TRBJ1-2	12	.	TGCAGCGTTGACGCAGGGGGGGGTGGCTACACCTTC	CSVDAGGGGYTF
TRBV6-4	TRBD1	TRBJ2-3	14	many	TGTGCCAGCAGTGCGGGACAGGGGGCAGATACGCAGTATTTT	CASSAGQGADTQYF
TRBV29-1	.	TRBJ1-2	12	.	TGCAGCGGGCAGGGCACTAACTATGGCTACACCTTC	CSGQGTNYGYTF
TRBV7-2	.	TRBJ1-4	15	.	TGTGCCAGCAGCTTAGAGTCGGCCTTTAATGAAAAACTGTTTTTT	CASSLESAFNEKLFF
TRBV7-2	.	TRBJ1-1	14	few	TGTGCCAGCAGCTTAGACCCAGGGGTGCGTGAAGCTTTCTTT	CASSLDPGVREAFF
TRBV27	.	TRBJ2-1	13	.	TGTGCCAGCAGTTTCGGCAAGACCGGTGAGCAGTTCTTC	CASSFGKTGEQFF
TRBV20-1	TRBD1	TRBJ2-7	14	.	TGCAGTGCTATTCGCAGGGGGTTATCCTACGAGCAGTACTTC	CSAIRRGLSYEQYF
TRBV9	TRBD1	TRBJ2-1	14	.	TGTGCCAGCAATCAGGGGGAGTCCTACAATGAGCAGTTCTTC	CASNQGESYNEQFF
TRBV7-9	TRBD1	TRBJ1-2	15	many	TGTGCCAGCAGCCCGGGACAGGGAGCAAACTATGGCTACACCTTC	CASSPGQGANYGYTF
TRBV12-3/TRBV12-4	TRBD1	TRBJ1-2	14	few	TGTGCCAGCAGCCCGCGGACAGGGGCGCATGGCTACACCTTC	CASSPRTGAHGYTF
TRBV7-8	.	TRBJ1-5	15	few	TGTGCCAGCAGAGGACAGACTTATAGCAATCAGCCCCAGCATTTT	CASRGQTYSNQPQHF
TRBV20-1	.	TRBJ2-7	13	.	TGCAGTGCTGTGGTCAGGAACAACTGCGAGCAGTACTTC	CSAVVRNNCEQYF
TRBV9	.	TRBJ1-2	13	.	TGTGCCAGCAGCGTAGAAGGGGCTTATGGCTACACCTTC	CASSVEGAYGYTF
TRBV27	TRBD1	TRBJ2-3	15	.	TGTGCCAGCAGCTCACAGGGGGCGGTATGGGATACGCAGTATTTT	CASSSQGAVWDTQYF
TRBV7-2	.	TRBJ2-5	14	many	TGTGCCAGCATCAGAACCCAGGGGGGAGAGACCCAGTACTTC	CASIRTQGGETQYF
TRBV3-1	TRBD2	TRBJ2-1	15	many	TGTGCCAGCAGCCCCAGCGGGGGGTATTCTGTCTGGCAGTTCTTC	CASSPSGGYSVWQFF
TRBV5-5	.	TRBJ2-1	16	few	TGTGCCAGCAGCTTTTGGGCGGGGGCCGCGGTACAGGAGCAGTTCTTC	CASSFWAGAAVQEQFF
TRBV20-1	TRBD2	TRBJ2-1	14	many	TGCAGTGCTGCCATAGCGGGGGGTATCTATGAGCAGTTCTTC	CSAAIAGGIYEQFF